These T cell receptor beta chains were read from a single sample in a study of OX40 agonist ivuxolimab in advanced cancers. Clones were read by immunoSEQ multiplex PCR, and TCRdb kept only the in-frame ones, dropping some. The sample includes tens of thousands of clones, about 86% seen only once; the top ten take under 2%. The starting material was CD4+ or CD8+ T cells sorted from blood, obtained in a trial of the OX40 agonist ivuxolimab. These receptors were taken from an adult with an advanced solid tumor such as melanoma, head and neck, liver or kidney cancer. The CDR3 runs from the conserved cysteine through the conserved F or W. A D gene is named only where the DNA matches it firmly. Rows give clone size only sometimes, using once, few, many, or a class for an expanded clone.

abundance: .; j_gene: TRBJ1-6; d_gene: TRBD1; v_gene: TRBV5-6; CDR3nt: TGTGCCAGCAGCCCAGGACAGGGTGTTTCCCTCCACTTT; CDR3aa: CASSPGQGVSLHF
abundance: .; j_gene: TRBJ2-2; d_gene: TRBD1; v_gene: TRBV7-3; CDR3nt: TGTGCCAGCAGCTTATACTCCTGGACAGGGGAAACCGGGGAGCTGTTTTTT; CDR3aa: CASSLYSWTGETGELFF
abundance: .; j_gene: TRBJ2-5; d_gene: TRBD2; v_gene: TRBV6-5; CDR3nt: TGTGCCAGCAAGCGGGGTCCCGGGGAGACCCAGTACTTC; CDR3aa: CASKRGPGETQYF
abundance: .; j_gene: TRBJ2-2; d_gene: .; v_gene: TRBV7-7; CDR3nt: TGTGCTAGCAGCTTAGAAGGCGGGGCGGACACCGGGGAGCTGTTTTTT; CDR3aa: CASSLEGGADTGELFF
abundance: .; j_gene: TRBJ1-5; d_gene: TRBD1; v_gene: TRBV2; CDR3nt: TGTGCCAGCAGCCACGACAGGGCGGGAAATCAGCCCCAGCATTTT; CDR3aa: CASSHDRAGNQPQHF
abundance: .; j_gene: TRBJ1-2; d_gene: TRBD1; v_gene: TRBV5-1; CDR3nt: TGCGCCAGCAGCTTTGCCACAGGGGACTATGGCTACACCTTC; CDR3aa: CASSFATGDYGYTF
abundance: .; j_gene: TRBJ2-2; d_gene: TRBD1; v_gene: TRBV19; CDR3nt: TGTGCCAGTAGTACGACAGGGTTTACCGGGGAGCTGTTTTTT; CDR3aa: CASSTTGFTGELFF
abundance: once; j_gene: TRBJ1-2; d_gene: TRBD1; v_gene: TRBV5-4; CDR3nt: TGTGCCAGCAAGCGACACGACAGGGAGAACTATGGCTACACCTTC; CDR3aa: CASKRHDRENYGYTF
abundance: .; j_gene: TRBJ1-6; d_gene: .; v_gene: TRBV30; CDR3nt: TGTGCCTGGAGTGCCGCGACGGAGTGGACCAATAATTCACCCCTCCACTTT; CDR3aa: CAWSAATEWTNNSPLHF
abundance: .; j_gene: TRBJ2-5; d_gene: .; v_gene: TRBV2; CDR3nt: TGTGCCAGCAGTGGAACAGTGCAAGAGACCCAGTACTTC; CDR3aa: CASSGTVQETQYF
abundance: .; j_gene: TRBJ1-2; d_gene: TRBD1; v_gene: TRBV30; CDR3nt: TGTGCCTGGCGCCGGGACAGGTCTTATTGGAACTATGGCTACACCTTC; CDR3aa: CAWRRDRSYWNYGYTF
abundance: .; j_gene: TRBJ1-2; d_gene: TRBD1; v_gene: TRBV28; CDR3nt: TGTGCCAGCTCGACAGGGGGCTATGGCTACACCTTC; CDR3aa: CASSTGGYGYTF
abundance: .; j_gene: TRBJ2-3; d_gene: .; v_gene: TRBV7-3; CDR3nt: TGTGCCAGCAGCTTAATAGGACTTAGCACAGATACGCAGTATTTT; CDR3aa: CASSLIGLSTDTQYF
abundance: once; j_gene: TRBJ1-5; d_gene: TRBD1; v_gene: TRBV28; CDR3nt: TGTGCCATCTCGCCCCGGACAGGGCAACGGATGAATTTTGGTCAGCCCCAGCATTTT; CDR3aa: CAISPRTGQRMNFGQPQHF
abundance: .; j_gene: TRBJ2-5; d_gene: .; v_gene: TRBV7-2; CDR3nt: TGTGCCAGCAGCCTCAAGGGCCCCCTAGGGACCCAGTACTTC; CDR3aa: CASSLKGPLGTQYF
abundance: few; j_gene: TRBJ1-1; d_gene: .; v_gene: TRBV30; CDR3nt: TGTGCCTGGATCTTGAAGCAGAACACTGAAGCTTTCTTT; CDR3aa: CAWILKQNTEAFF
abundance: .; j_gene: TRBJ2-2; d_gene: .; v_gene: TRBV18; CDR3nt: TGTGCCAGCTCCCTCCCTTCGGAGACCGGGGAGCTGTTTTTT; CDR3aa: CASSLPSETGELFF
abundance: .; j_gene: TRBJ2-6; d_gene: .; v_gene: TRBV5-1; CDR3nt: TGCGCCAGCAGCAGGACCCCCTTTGGGGCCAACGTCCTGACTTTC; CDR3aa: CASSRTPFGANVLTF
abundance: .; j_gene: TRBJ2-1; d_gene: TRBD2; v_gene: TRBV19; CDR3nt: TGTGCCAGTAGTATAGATGGGAGCGGGGTATACAATGAGCAGTTCTTC; CDR3aa: CASSIDGSGVYNEQFF
abundance: .; j_gene: TRBJ1-6; d_gene: TRBD1; v_gene: TRBV5-4; CDR3nt: TGTGCCAGCAGCGCGGGGACAGGGGGCTATAATTCACCCCTCCACTTT; CDR3aa: CASSAGTGGYNSPLHF
abundance: .; j_gene: TRBJ2-3; d_gene: .; v_gene: TRBV5-5; CDR3nt: TGTGCCAGCGATATAGGGGATGCAGATACGCAGTATTTT; CDR3aa: CASDIGDADTQYF
abundance: .; j_gene: TRBJ1-1; d_gene: .; v_gene: TRBV7-2; CDR3nt: TGTGCCAGCAGCCTGGGGCCATTGAACACTGAAGCTTTCTTT; CDR3aa: CASSLGPLNTEAFF
abundance: .; j_gene: TRBJ2-3; d_gene: .; v_gene: TRBV5-4; CDR3nt: TGTGCCAGCAGCTGGTGGGGCGCAGATACGCAGTATTTT; CDR3aa: CASSWWGADTQYF
abundance: .; j_gene: TRBJ1-3; d_gene: TRBD1; v_gene: TRBV30; CDR3nt: TGTGCCTGGAGTGCAGGGGGCAATGGAAACACCATATATTTT; CDR3aa: CAWSAGGNGNTIYF
abundance: .; j_gene: TRBJ1-2; d_gene: TRBD1; v_gene: TRBV28; CDR3nt: TGTGCCAGCAGGCCCAGGGGGCGCAGGGATGTCTATGGCTACACCTTC; CDR3aa: CASRPRGRRDVYGYTF
abundance: .; j_gene: TRBJ1-6; d_gene: .; v_gene: TRBV30; CDR3nt: TGTGCCTGGAGAGCAGGGGATAATTCACCCCTCCACTTT; CDR3aa: CAWRAGDNSPLHF
abundance: .; j_gene: TRBJ2-7; d_gene: .; v_gene: TRBV5-1; CDR3nt: TGCGCCAGCAGCTTTCTCCGGGGGGCCCACGAGCAGTACTTC; CDR3aa: CASSFLRGAHEQYF
abundance: few; j_gene: TRBJ1-4; d_gene: .; v_gene: TRBV5-5; CDR3nt: TGTGCCAGCAGCTTCCTTACCCGTGAAAAACTGTTTTTT; CDR3aa: CASSFLTREKLFF
abundance: .; j_gene: TRBJ2-7; d_gene: TRBD1; v_gene: TRBV6-1; CDR3nt: TGTGCCAGCAGTGAGGGGACAGACTCCTACGAGCAGTACTTC; CDR3aa: CASSEGTDSYEQYF
abundance: .; j_gene: TRBJ2-7; d_gene: .; v_gene: TRBV4-3; CDR3nt: TGCGCCAGCAGCCAAGCTGCAGGGGGGACAGAGTACGAGCAGTACTTC; CDR3aa: CASSQAAGGTEYEQYF
abundance: .; j_gene: TRBJ1-5; d_gene: .; v_gene: TRBV4-3; CDR3nt: TGCGCCAGCAGCCACGAAGCAAATCAGCCCCAGCATTTT; CDR3aa: CASSHEANQPQHF
abundance: .; j_gene: TRBJ2-3; d_gene: .; v_gene: TRBV10-1; CDR3nt: TGCGCCAGCAGTGAGTCGTCCTTACCGAGTCGCTCCCCACCTATGCAGTATTTT; CDR3aa: CASSESSLPSRSPPMQYF
abundance: .; j_gene: TRBJ2-3; d_gene: TRBD2; v_gene: TRBV18; CDR3nt: TGTGCCAGCTCACTACGTAGCGGGGGGGCGACAGATACGCAGTATTTT; CDR3aa: CASSLRSGGATDTQYF
abundance: .; j_gene: TRBJ1-2; d_gene: TRBD1; v_gene: TRBV11-2; CDR3nt: TGTGCCAGCAGCGTCGCCGGGACAGGGATCTATGGCTACACCTTC; CDR3aa: CASSVAGTGIYGYTF
abundance: .; j_gene: TRBJ2-3; d_gene: TRBD2; v_gene: TRBV9; CDR3nt: TGTGCCAGCACCCTAGAGGGAGGGCAGGTTGGCACAGATACGCAGTATTTT; CDR3aa: CASTLEGGQVGTDTQYF
abundance: .; j_gene: TRBJ1-6; d_gene: TRBD1; v_gene: TRBV19; CDR3nt: TGTGCCAGTAGAGAGGGACAGGGGGCTTGGAATTCACCCCTCCACTTT; CDR3aa: CASREGQGAWNSPLHF
abundance: .; j_gene: TRBJ2-7; d_gene: .; v_gene: TRBV7-9; CDR3nt: TGTGCCAGCGTGGACAGAAGCTCCTACGAGCAGTACTTC; CDR3aa: CASVDRSSYEQYF
abundance: .; j_gene: TRBJ2-7; d_gene: .; v_gene: TRBV28; CDR3nt: TGTGCCAGCAGGAGTACAGGGTGGTCGGCCTACGAGCAGTACTTC; CDR3aa: CASRSTGWSAYEQYF
abundance: once; j_gene: TRBJ1-5; d_gene: TRBD1; v_gene: TRBV7-2; CDR3nt: TGTGCCAGCAGCTTAGTAGGGACAGGGGACAATCAGCCCCAGCATTTT; CDR3aa: CASSLVGTGDNQPQHF
abundance: .; j_gene: TRBJ2-2; d_gene: .; v_gene: TRBV30; CDR3nt: TGTGCCTGTCCTTACACAGGGCGTCTAGACACCGGGGAGCTGTTTTTT; CDR3aa: CACPYTGRLDTGELFF
abundance: few; j_gene: TRBJ1-2; d_gene: TRBD1; v_gene: TRBV2; CDR3nt: TGTGCCAGCAGTAGGGACAGCTGGGGCTACACCTTC; CDR3aa: CASSRDSWGYTF